This T cell receptor beta chain was sequenced in a study of technical replicates of blood from a handful of donors. TCRdb keeps only in-frame clones here, not all; method: immunoSEQ multiplex PCR. The sample has tens of thousands of clones; 93% are singletons. V dropped 2 bases and J dropped 9 bases, with 11 bases sitting between them. The CDR3 has 13 amino acids. CDR1 MNHEY and CDR2 SVGAGI come from the germline V gene. The TCR comes from a human donor in good health. Material for sequencing was T cells isolated from PBMCs. The V and J genes are TRBV6-5 and TRBJ1-5; no clear D gene. DNA for the CDR3: TGTGCCAGCAGTTACGACCCACCGGGGCCCCAGCATTTT. This encodes CASSYDPPGPQHF.